The clone carrying this TCR beta chain was found many times. These data are taken from a study of regulatory T cells in long-lasting Graves disease. Study in general: For a period under 3 months, newly diagnosed Graves' patients had taken antithyroid drugs.

The time point was: newly diagnosed GD, antithyroid drugs for less than 3 months. The TCR library used RNA extracted from PBMCs. Library construction for TCR beta used iRepertoire HTBI primers and Arm-PCR of CDR3 regions. TCRdb reprocessed the multiplex PCR reads with MiXCR, giving one entry per CDR3 protein. The table lists 400,000 to 500,000 distinct CDR3 sequences, roughly 15% of them singletons. Germline CDR1 SGHTA, CDR2 FQGNSA. Trimming pared 5 bases from V and 0 bases from J, leaving 5 bases between. CDR3 length equals 12 residues. The same data also contributed to another study, on T cells in Graves' hyperthyroidism and ophthalmopathy. Per that study: Disease duration under 2 months; hyperthyroidism patients were aged 18 to 65. Stable hyperthyroidism was told apart from ophthalmopathy by a model built on 13 V-J features.

The chain joins TRBV7-2 to TRBJ2-7; D ambiguous. The material was peripheral blood mononuclear cells (PBMCs), obtained at new diagnosis, from a patient treated with antithyroid drugs. The clonotype was recovered from a woman under 30 with Graves disease. CDR3 in amino acids: CASSPHSYEQYF. The DNA for the CDR3 is TGTGCCAGCAGCCCCCACTCCTACGAGCAGTACTTC.